The clone carrying this T cell receptor (beta chain) was counted only a few times. This may be a read error, as it is one base from a much larger clone. This record belongs to a study of tumor and adjacent non-tumor tissue in lung cancer. TCRbeta libraries were built with three rounds of nested PCR, modified from ARM-PCR. TCRdb called the multiplex PCR reads again in MiXCR, with one record for every CDR3 protein. The profile shows more than 85,000 distinct CDR3 sequences, around 65% of them singletons. The CDR3 runs to 15 residues. Per germline, CDR1 SQVTM and CDR2 ANQGSEA. Between the trimmed V and J ends, which lost 1 base and 4 bases, there was a span of 13 bases. This sample's RNA came from whole unsorted tissue.

The sequence came from a man in his 70s with non-small cell lung cancer. The chain carries TRBV29-1 and TRBJ2-2; the D is unclear. The sample was lung tumor tissue. The CDR3 DNA sequence: TGCAGCGTTGAAGCTATCGCAGCGAGCACCGGGGAGCTGTTTTTT. This codes for CSVEAIAASTGELFF.